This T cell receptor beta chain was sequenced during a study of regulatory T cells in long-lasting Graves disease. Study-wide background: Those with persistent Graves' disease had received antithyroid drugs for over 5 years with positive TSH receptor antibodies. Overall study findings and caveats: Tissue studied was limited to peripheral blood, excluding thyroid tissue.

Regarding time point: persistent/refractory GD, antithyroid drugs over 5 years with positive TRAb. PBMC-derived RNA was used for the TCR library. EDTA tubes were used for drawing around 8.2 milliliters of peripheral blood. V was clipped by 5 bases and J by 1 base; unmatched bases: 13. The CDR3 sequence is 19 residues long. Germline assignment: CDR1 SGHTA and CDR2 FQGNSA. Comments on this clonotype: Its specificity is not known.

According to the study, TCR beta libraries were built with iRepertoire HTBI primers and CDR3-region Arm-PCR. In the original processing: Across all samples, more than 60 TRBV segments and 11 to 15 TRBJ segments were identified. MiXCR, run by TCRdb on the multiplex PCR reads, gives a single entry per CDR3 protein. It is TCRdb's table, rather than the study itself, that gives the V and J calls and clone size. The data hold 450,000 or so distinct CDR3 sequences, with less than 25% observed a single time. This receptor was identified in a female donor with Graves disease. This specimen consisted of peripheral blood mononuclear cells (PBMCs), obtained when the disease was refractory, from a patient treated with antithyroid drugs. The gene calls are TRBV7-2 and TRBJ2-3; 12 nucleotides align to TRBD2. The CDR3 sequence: CASSLGLAGPLIGTDTQYF. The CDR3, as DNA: TGTGCCAGCAGCCTCGGACTAGCGGGACCCCTTATTGGCACAGATACGCAGTATTTT.